A selection of T cell receptor beta chains follows, all from one sample in a study of T cells in tuberculosis. This table comes from immunoSEQ multiplex PCR, and its TCRdb copy is limited to in-frame clones, with some not included. The table has 47,000 or so clones, 90% to 95% seen once; the top ten hold 1.4%. The specimen comprised PBMCs, sampled at tuberculosis diagnosis. The receptors come from an adult with tuberculosis. Both conserved end residues are part of each CDR3. The order of the fields is V gene, J gene, clone size, D gene, CDR3 DNA, CDR3 protein. D genes are given only for firm matches. Clone size is not always given. Where it is, it says once, few, many or a class for expanded clones.

>TRBV6-1|TRBJ2-7|-|-
TGTGCCAGCACCGGAGGCGGGATAGGATACGAGCAGTACTTC
CASTGGGIGYEQYF
>TRBV25-1|TRBJ1-1|-|-
TGTGCCAGCAGTGGCCGACAGGCTTTGAACACTGAAGCTTTCTTT
CASSGRQALNTEAFF
>TRBV29-1|TRBJ2-1|-|TRBD2
TGCAGCGGACTCGGGACTAGCGGATCTCCGGAATCTTACAATGAGCAGTTCTTC
CSGLGTSGSPESYNEQFF
>TRBV9|TRBJ1-5|-|-
TGTGCCACCCCCCCGACAGTCCACTATAGCAATCAGCCCCAGCATTTT
CATPPTVHYSNQPQHF
>TRBV6-5|TRBJ1-2|-|-
TGTGCCAGCAGTCCGGACTGGAACTATGGCTACACCTTC
CASSPDWNYGYTF
>TRBV30|TRBJ1-3|-|-
TGTGCCTGGAGTCCCGGACTGAACTCTGGAAACACCATATATTTT
CAWSPGLNSGNTIYF
>TRBV11-2|TRBJ2-2|-|TRBD2
TGTGCCAGCAGCTTAGTTGGCCTAGCGGACACCGGGGAGCTGTTTTTT
CASSLVGLADTGELFF
>TRBV30|TRBJ1-1|-|TRBD1
TGTGCCTGGAGTAGGCAGGGGGACACTGAAGCTTTCTTT
CAWSRQGDTEAFF
>TRBV28|TRBJ2-7|-|-
TGTGCCAGCACCTCCGGGTACAGGGTTGGGGAGCAGTACTTC
CASTSGYRVGEQYF
>TRBV19|TRBJ1-5|-|-
TGTGCCAGTACCTATGGACTGATAAATCAGCCCCAGCATTTT
CASTYGLINQPQHF
>TRBV28|TRBJ1-2|-|TRBD1
TGTGCCAGCCGGGACAGCTATGGCTACACCTTC
CASRDSYGYTF
>TRBV9|TRBJ2-1|-|TRBD1
TGTGCCAGCAGCGCCCATTCGAGGACAGGGGCCTACAATGAGCAGTTCTTC
CASSAHSRTGAYNEQFF
>TRBV19|TRBJ1-5|-|-
TGTGCCAGTAGTATGACAGAGATTAATCAGCCCCAGCATTTT
CASSMTEINQPQHF
>TRBV10-3|TRBJ1-1|-|-
TGTGCCATCAGTGGGGGCTTTTGGAACACTGAAGCTTTCTTT
CAISGGFWNTEAFF
>TRBV15|TRBJ2-7|-|TRBD1
TGTGCCACCAGCAGAGACTTTGGGGGACAGGAGTACTTC
CATSRDFGGQEYF
>TRBV5-4|TRBJ2-1|-|-
TGTGCCAGCAGCTTGGAAACCGGCAGGGGAAATGAGCAGTTCTTC
CASSLETGRGNEQFF
>TRBV7-2|TRBJ2-7|-|TRBD2
TGTGCCAGCAGCTTATGGTACCAAGGGAGGGACGAGCAGTACTTC
CASSLWYQGRDEQYF
>TRBV7-6|TRBJ1-2|-|TRBD1
TGTGCCAGCAGCTTAGCCTACAGGGGGCTGCGCTATGGCTACACCTTC
CASSLAYRGLRYGYTF
>TRBV5-6|TRBJ2-5|-|TRBD1
TGTGCCAGCAGCTTGCCCGGACAGGGATTGGAGACCCAGTACTTC
CASSLPGQGLETQYF
>TRBV19|TRBJ2-1|-|-
TGTGCCAGTAGTCCCTGGGAGACTGGATGGAATGAGCAGTTCTTC
CASSPWETGWNEQFF
>TRBV27|TRBJ1-1|-|-
TGTGCCAACGAGGGAGGTAACACTGAAGCTTTCTTT
CANEGGNTEAFF
>TRBV27|TRBJ2-2|-|TRBD2
TGTGCCAGCAGTTTGAACCGGGGGGACGGGGAGCTGTTTTTT
CASSLNRGDGELFF
>TRBV27|TRBJ1-5|-|-
TGTGCCAGCAGTTCCAGTAGCAATCAGCCCCAGCATTTT
CASSSSSNQPQHF
>TRBV4-3|TRBJ2-5|-|TRBD1
TGCGCCAGCAGCCAAGGGGCGGGACAGGGCGCTCTAGAGACCCAGTACTTC
CASSQGAGQGALETQYF
>TRBV7-9|TRBJ2-5|-|TRBD2
TGTGCCAGCAGCTGGGAGACTAGCTCATCCCAGAGGGAGACCCAGTACTTC
CASSWETSSSQRETQYF
>TRBV7-8|TRBJ1-1|-|-
TGTGCCAGCAGCATAGGACACCTGAACACTGAAGCTTTCTTT
CASSIGHLNTEAFF
>TRBV11-2|TRBJ2-7|-|-
TGTGCCAGCAGCCCCGGCTACGAGCAGTACTTC
CASSPGYEQYF
>TRBV2|TRBJ2-7|-|-
TGTGCCAGCAGTGACAGGGTAGGTTACTCGGACGAGCAGTACTTC
CASSDRVGYSDEQYF
>TRBV27|TRBJ2-7|once|TRBD2
TGTGCCAGCAGCAGTTGGCAGACCGGGACCGGGGGGAACGAGCAGTACTTC
CASSSWQTGTGGNEQYF
>TRBV4-1|TRBJ2-7|-|-
TGCGCCAGCAGCCAAGGACTTTTCGTGGACGAGCAGTACTTC
CASSQGLFVDEQYF
>TRBV9|TRBJ2-3|-|TRBD2
TGTGCCAGCAGCGTAGCGGGAGGCCCCACAGATACGCAGTATTTT
CASSVAGGPTDTQYF
>TRBV27|TRBJ2-1|-|TRBD2
TGTGCCAGCAGTTTAGGTCAGGTATTAGCGGGGTACAATGAGCAGTTCTTC
CASSLGQVLAGYNEQFF
>TRBV5-1|TRBJ2-7|-|-
TGCGCCAGCAGCTTTGAGACAGGCTACTCTTCCGCCTACGAGCAGTACTTC
CASSFETGYSSAYEQYF
>TRBV7-3|TRBJ2-1|-|-
TGTGCCAGCAGCTTAAGGGTAGGGGGTTACAATGAGCAGTTCTTC
CASSLRVGGYNEQFF
>TRBV6-1|TRBJ1-1|-|TRBD1
TGTGCCAGCAGTGACCCCCTCAGGGGGCAGGACACTGAAGCTTTCTTT
CASSDPLRGQDTEAFF
>TRBV6-1|TRBJ2-2|-|TRBD2
TGTGCCAGCAGTGAAGCGGATTTCAGCGGGAGTTGGGCCGGGGAGCTGTTTTTT
CASSEADFSGSWAGELFF
>TRBV29-1|TRBJ1-2|-|TRBD1
TGCAGCGGCGGGACAGGACAATACTATGGCTACACCTTC
CSGGTGQYYGYTF
>TRBV7-9|TRBJ2-2|-|-
TGTGCCAGCAGCCCGCAGGGGACCACAAAGTTTCAGAACACCGGGGAGCTGTTTTTT
CASSPQGTTKFQNTGELFF
>TRBV19|TRBJ1-2|once|-
TGTGCCAGTAGTCCGGTCCATTTGGTAGAGGGCTACACCTTC
CASSPVHLVEGYTF
>TRBV5-1|TRBJ1-1|-|-
TGCGCCAGCAGCTTGGGGACAGTGAACACTGAAGCTTTCTTT
CASSLGTVNTEAFF
>TRBV4-3|TRBJ2-1|-|TRBD2
TGCGCCAGCAGCCAAGAGACTAGCGGGAGTGGTAATGAGCAGTTCTTC
CASSQETSGSGNEQFF